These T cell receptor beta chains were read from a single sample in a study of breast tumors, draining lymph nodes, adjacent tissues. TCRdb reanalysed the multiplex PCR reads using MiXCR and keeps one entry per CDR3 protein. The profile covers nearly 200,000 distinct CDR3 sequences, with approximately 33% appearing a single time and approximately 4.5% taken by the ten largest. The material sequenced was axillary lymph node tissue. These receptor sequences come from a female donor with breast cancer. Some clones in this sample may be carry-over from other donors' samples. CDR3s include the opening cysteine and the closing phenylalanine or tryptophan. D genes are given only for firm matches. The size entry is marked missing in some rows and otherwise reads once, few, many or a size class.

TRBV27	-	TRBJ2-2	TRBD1	CASSLKTGWNTGELFF	TGTGCCAGCAGTTTAAAGACAGGGTGGAACACCGGGGAGCTGTTTTTT
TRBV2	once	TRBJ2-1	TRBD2	CASSETGGRGNEQFF	TGTGCCAGCAGTGAAACGGGGGGGCGGGGCAATGAGCAGTTCTTC
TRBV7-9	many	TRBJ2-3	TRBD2	CASSSGLAGSTDTQYF	TGTGCCAGCAGCTCGGGACTAGCGGGGAGCACAGATACGCAGTATTTT
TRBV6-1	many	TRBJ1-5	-	CASSELGRNNQPQHF	TGTGCCAGCAGTGAACTGGGACGTAACAATCAGCCCCAGCATTTT
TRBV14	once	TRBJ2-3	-	CASSQAPGTASTDTQYF	TGTGCCAGCAGCCAAGCCCCCGGGACGGCTAGCACAGATACGCAGTATTTT
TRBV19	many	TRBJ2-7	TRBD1	CASSRDRDAYEQYF	TGTGCCAGTAGTAGGGACAGGGACGCCTACGAGCAGTACTTC
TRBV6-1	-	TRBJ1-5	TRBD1	CASSENPGGGQPQHF	TGTGCCAGCAGTGAAAATCCAGGGGGGGGTCAGCCCCAGCATTTT
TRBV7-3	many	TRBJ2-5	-	CASSLGEAPSGETQYF	TGTGCCAGCAGCTTAGGGGAAGCGCCGTCCGGAGAGACCCAGTACTTC
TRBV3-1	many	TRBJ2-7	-	CASSQDRGQGRRAYEQYF	TGTGCCAGCAGCCAAGATCGAGGTCAGGGCCGGAGGGCGTACGAGCAGTACTTC
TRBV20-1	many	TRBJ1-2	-	CSARDPGSYGYTF	TGCAGTGCTAGAGATCCAGGTAGCTATGGCTACACCTTC
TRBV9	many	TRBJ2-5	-	CASSSGDRPETQSF	TGTGCCAGCAGCTCGGGGGATAGACCTGAGACCCAGTCCTTC
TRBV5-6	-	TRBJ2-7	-	CASSLRAVSYEQYF	TGTGCCAGCAGCTTAAGGGCCGTATCCTACGAGCAGTACTTC
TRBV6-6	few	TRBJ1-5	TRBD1	CASSHSQGVQPQHF	TGTGCCAGCAGTCACTCACAGGGGGTTCAGCCCCAGCATTTT
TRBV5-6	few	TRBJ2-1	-	CASSPGLAEQFF	TGTGCCAGCAGCCCGGGCCTTGCCGAGCAGTTCTTC
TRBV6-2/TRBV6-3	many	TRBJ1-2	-	CASSYSGRTYYGYTF	TGTGCCAGCAGTTACTCAGGCAGAACCTACTATGGCTACACCTTC
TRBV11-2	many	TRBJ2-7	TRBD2	CASSLTSGSAEQYF	TGTGCCAGCAGCTTGACTAGCGGGAGTGCCGAGCAGTACTTC
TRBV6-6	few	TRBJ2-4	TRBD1	CASSDRGTAKNIQYF	TGTGCCAGCAGCGACAGGGGGACAGCCAAAAACATTCAGTACTTC
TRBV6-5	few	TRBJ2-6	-	CASRDLRQFYSGANVLTF	TGTGCCAGCAGGGACTTGAGACAGTTTTACTCTGGGGCCAACGTCCTGACTTTC
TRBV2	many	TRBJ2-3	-	CASSGDTGVDTQYF	TGTGCCAGCAGTGGGGACACGGGGGTAGATACGCAGTATTTT